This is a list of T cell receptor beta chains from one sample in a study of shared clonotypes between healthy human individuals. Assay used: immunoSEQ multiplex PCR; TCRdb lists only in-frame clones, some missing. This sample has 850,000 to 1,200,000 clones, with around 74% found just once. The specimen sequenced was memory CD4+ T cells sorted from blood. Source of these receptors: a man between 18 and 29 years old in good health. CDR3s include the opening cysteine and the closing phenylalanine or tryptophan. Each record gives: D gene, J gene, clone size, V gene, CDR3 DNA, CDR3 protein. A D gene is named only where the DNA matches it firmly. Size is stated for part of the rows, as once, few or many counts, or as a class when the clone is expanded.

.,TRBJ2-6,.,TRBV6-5,TGTGCCAGCAGTTACGGCACAGGGTCTGGGGCCAACGTCCTGACTTTC,CASSYGTGSGANVLTF
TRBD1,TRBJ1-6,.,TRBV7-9,TGTGCCACCCGGACAGGGGGGAATTCACCCCTCCACTTT,CATRTGGNSPLHF
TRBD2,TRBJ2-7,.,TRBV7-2,TGTGCCAGCAGCACTTGGACTAGCGGGAGCTACGAGCAGTACTTC,CASSTWTSGSYEQYF
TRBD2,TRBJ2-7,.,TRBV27,TGTGCCAGCAGAGAACTAGCGGGAGGGCCATACGAGCAGTACTTC,CASRELAGGPYEQYF
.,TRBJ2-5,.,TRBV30,TGTGCCTGGACCCGGGGTTACCAAGAGACCCAGTACTTC,CAWTRGYQETQYF
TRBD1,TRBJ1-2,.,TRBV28,TGTGCCAGCAGTTTTATCCTAAACAGGGGGCGGGACTATGGCTACACCTTC,CASSFILNRGRDYGYTF
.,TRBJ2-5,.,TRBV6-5,TGTGCCAGCAGTTACTCGACGCTGAGTGCCCAAGAGACCCAGTACTTC,CASSYSTLSAQETQYF
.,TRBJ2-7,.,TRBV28,TGTGCCAGCAGTTTGGAGAGGGGGAAGCAGTACTTC,CASSLERGKQYF
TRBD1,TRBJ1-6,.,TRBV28,TGTGCCAGCAGTAACAGGGGGAATAATTCACCCCTCCACTTT,CASSNRGNNSPLHF
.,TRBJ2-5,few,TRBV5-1,TGCGCCAGCAGCTTGTGGGCAGGTCACCAAGAGACCCAGTACTTC,CASSLWAGHQETQYF
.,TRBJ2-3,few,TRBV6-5,TGTGCCAGCAGTCCTCCGGGACGGCTCACAGATACGCAGTATTTT,CASSPPGRLTDTQYF
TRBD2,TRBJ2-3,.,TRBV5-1,TGCGCCAGCAGCTCGGGACTAGCGATCACAGATACGCAGTATTTT,CASSSGLAITDTQYF
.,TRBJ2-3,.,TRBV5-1,TGCGCCAGCAGCTTGTACCCCCGATCGGACCCAGATACGCAGTATTTT,CASSLYPRSDPDTQYF
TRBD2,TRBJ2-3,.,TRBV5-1,TGCGCCAGCAGGAGGGCTAGCGGGGGTACAGATACGCAGTATTTT,CASRRASGGTDTQYF
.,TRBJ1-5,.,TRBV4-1,TGCGCCAGCAGCCAAGTTAACGAAGTAGCATGGCCCCAGCATTTT,CASSQVNEVAWPQHF
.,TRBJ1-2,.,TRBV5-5,TGTGCCAGCAGCGTCTCCGGGACCTCGTCGTATGGCTACACCTTC,CASSVSGTSSYGYTF
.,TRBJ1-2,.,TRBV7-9,TGTGCCAGCAGCCCGTGGGTGAGCTATGGCTACACCTTC,CASSPWVSYGYTF
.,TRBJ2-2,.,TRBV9,TGTGCCAGCAGCGTAGGGAGGACATTGGACACCGGGGAGCTGTTTTTT,CASSVGRTLDTGELFF
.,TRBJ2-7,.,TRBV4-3,TGCGCCAGCAGCCAAGTAGGGCCGACTTCCTACGAGCAGTACTTC,CASSQVGPTSYEQYF
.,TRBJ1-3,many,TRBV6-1,TGTGCCAGCGGGGGGGCGGTGAGAAACACCATATATTTT,CASGGAVRNTIYF
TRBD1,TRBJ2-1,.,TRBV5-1,TGCGCCAGCAGCCTGGCCGGGACAGGGCACAATGAGCAGTTCTTC,CASSLAGTGHNEQFF
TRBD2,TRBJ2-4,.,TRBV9,TGTGCCAGCAGCGCCGGGACTAGCGGGGGACTGGATTGGGGCATTCAGTACTTC,CASSAGTSGGLDWGIQYF
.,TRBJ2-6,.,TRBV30,TGTGCCTGGACTTCTGGGGCCAACGTCCTGACTTTC,CAWTSGANVLTF
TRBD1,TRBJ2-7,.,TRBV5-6,TGTGCCAGCAGCTTGGGACAGGGGGTCTACGAGCAGTACTTC,CASSLGQGVYEQYF
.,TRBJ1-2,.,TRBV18,TGTGCCAGCTCACCATCGGAATCAGGTACACGGTATGGCTACACCTTC,CASSPSESGTRYGYTF
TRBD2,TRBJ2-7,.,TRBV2,TGTGCCAGCAGGCGCATAGCGGGGGGCACAAGCTCCTACGAGCAGTACTTC,CASRRIAGGTSSYEQYF
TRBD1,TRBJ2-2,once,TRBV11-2,TGTGCCAGCAGCCCCCGGGACAGGGGGAACACCGGGGAGCTGTTTTTT,CASSPRDRGNTGELFF
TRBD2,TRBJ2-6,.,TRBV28,TGTGCCAGCAGTCCCTTGAGCGGGGCCATCTCTGGGGCCAACGTCCTGACTTTC,CASSPLSGAISGANVLTF
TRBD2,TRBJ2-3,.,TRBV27,TGTGCCATGGGACTAGCGACTCTTTCCCGAGGGACAGATACGCAGTATTTT,CAMGLATLSRGTDTQYF
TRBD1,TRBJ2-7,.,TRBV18,TGTGCCAGCTCACCAACAGGGGGCGACTACGAGCAGTACTTC,CASSPTGGDYEQYF
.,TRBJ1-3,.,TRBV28,TGTGCCAGCAGTGACGGTAGTAGAAACACCATATATTTT,CASSDGSRNTIYF
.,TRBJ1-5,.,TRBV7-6,TGTGCCAGCAGCTTAGAAAGTCCCCTTTGGCGGACGATGAATCAGCCCCAGCATTTT,CASSLESPLWRTMNQPQHF
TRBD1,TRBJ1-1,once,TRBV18,TGTGCCAGCTCATTCCTGGGACAGGGAGACACTGAAGCTTTCTTT,CASSFLGQGDTEAFF
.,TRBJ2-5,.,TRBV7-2,TGTGCCAGCAGCAACGGACCCCAGAGGACCCAGTACTTC,CASSNGPQRTQYF
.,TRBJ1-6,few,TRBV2,TGTGCCAGCAAGCCGGAGTATAATTCACCCCTCCACTTT,CASKPEYNSPLHF
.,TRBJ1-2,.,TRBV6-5,TGTGCCAGCAGTTACTCAGGGGCGGACTATGGCTACACCTTC,CASSYSGADYGYTF
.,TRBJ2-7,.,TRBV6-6,TGTGCCAGCAGCTATGCGGAATCCGAGCAGTACTTC,CASSYAESEQYF
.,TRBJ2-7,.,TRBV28,TGTGCCAGCAGTCCACCCGACTGGGAGCAGTACTTC,CASSPPDWEQYF
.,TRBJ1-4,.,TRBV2,TGTGCCAGCAGAAACCAGGAATATGAAAAACTGTTTTTT,CASRNQEYEKLFF
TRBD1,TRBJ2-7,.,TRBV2,TGTGCCGGAAAGACGCAACAGGGGGCGGGGGAGCAGTACTTC,CAGKTQQGAGEQYF
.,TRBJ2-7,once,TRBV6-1,TGTGCCAGCAGTACCCACGCAGGAGGCTCCTACGAGCAGTACTTC,CASSTHAGGSYEQYF
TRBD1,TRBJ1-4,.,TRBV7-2,TGTGCCAGCAGCTTAGGAGGGACAGGCAATGAAAAACTGTTTTTT,CASSLGGTGNEKLFF